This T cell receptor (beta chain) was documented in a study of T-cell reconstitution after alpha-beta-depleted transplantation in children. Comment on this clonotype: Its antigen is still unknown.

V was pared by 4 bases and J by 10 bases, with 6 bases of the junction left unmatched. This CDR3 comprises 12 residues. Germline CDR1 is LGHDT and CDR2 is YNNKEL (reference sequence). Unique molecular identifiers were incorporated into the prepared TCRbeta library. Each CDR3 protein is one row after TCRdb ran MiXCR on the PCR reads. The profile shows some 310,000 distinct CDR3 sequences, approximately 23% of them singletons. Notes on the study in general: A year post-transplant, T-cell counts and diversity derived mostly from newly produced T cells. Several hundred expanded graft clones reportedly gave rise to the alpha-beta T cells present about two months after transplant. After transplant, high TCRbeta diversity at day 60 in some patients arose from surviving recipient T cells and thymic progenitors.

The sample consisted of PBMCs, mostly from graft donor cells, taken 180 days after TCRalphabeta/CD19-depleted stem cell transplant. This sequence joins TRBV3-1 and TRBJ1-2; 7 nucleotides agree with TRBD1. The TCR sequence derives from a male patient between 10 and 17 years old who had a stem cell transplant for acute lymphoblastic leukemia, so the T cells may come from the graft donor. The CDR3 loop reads CASSLSTGPYTF. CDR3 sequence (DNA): TGTGCCAGCAGCCTCTCGACAGGGCCCTACACCTTC. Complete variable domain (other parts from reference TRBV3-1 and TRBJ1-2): DTAVSQTPKYLVTQMGNDKSIKCEQNLGHDTMYWYKQDSKKFLKIMFSYNNKELIINETVPNRFSPKSPDKAHLNLHINSLELGDSAVYFCASSLSTGPYTFGSGTRLTVV.